This T cell receptor beta chain came from a study of CD8+ T cells in alopecia areata. Treatment in this sample: oral pan-JAK inhibitor, 5-10 mg twice daily. Extraction and reverse transcription of RNA yielded cDNA as the sequencing template. Produced via immunoSEQ multiplex PCR; TCRdb's table is partial and in-frame only. The sample has about 160,000 clones, roughly 60% seen once. This CDR3 is built from 16 residues. V gave up 0 bases and J gave up 4 bases; unmatched junction bases: 8. CDR1 and CDR2 (germline): SGHRS, YFSETQ. The sequenced sample was CD4+ T cells sorted from blood, obtained at week 24, from a patient treated with tofacitinib. The sequence derives from a human donor with alopecia areata. The V and J genes are TRBV5-1 and TRBJ2-5; TRBD1 matches 8 bases. The CDR3 is CASSLGAGGAGETQYF. CDR3 nucleotide sequence: TGCGCCAGCAGCTTGGGGGCAGGGGGCGCCGGAGAGACCCAGTACTTC.